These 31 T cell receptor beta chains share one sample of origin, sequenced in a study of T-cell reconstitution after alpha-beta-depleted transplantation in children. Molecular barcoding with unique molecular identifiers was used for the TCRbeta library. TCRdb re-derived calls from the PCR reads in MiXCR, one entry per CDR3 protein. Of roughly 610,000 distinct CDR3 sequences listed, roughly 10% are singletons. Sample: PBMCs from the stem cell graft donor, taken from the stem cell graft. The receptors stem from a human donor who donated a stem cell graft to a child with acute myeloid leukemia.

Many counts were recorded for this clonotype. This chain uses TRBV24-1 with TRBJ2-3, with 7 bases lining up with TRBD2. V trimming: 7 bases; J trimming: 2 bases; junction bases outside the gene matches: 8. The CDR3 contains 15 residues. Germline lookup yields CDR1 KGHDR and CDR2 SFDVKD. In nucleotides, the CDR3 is TGTGCCACCAGCGTCGCGGGAGCTCCCACAGATACGCAGTATTTT. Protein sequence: CATSVAGAPTDTQYF.

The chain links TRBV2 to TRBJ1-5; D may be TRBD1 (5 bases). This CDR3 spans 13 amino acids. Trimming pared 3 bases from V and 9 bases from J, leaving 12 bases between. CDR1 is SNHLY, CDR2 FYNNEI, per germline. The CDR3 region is CASSDVGTPPQHF. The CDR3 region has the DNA TGTGCCAGCAGTGATGTAGGGACCCCGCCCCAGCATTTT.

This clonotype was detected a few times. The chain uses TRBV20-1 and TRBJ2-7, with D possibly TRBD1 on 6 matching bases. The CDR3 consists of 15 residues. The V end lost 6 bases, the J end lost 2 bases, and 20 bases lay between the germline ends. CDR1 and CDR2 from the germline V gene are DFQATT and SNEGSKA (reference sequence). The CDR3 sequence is CSAGPNRVLTYEQYF. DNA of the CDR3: TGCAGTGCGGGCCCTAACAGGGTCCTCACCTACGAGCAGTACTTC.

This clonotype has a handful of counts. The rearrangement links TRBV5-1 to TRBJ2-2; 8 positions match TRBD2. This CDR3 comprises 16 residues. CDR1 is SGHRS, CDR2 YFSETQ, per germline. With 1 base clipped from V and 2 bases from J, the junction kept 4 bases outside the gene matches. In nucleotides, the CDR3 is TGCGCCAGCAGCTTGAGGAGCGGGAGTAACACCGGGGAGCTGTTTTTT. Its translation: CASSLRSGSNTGELFF.

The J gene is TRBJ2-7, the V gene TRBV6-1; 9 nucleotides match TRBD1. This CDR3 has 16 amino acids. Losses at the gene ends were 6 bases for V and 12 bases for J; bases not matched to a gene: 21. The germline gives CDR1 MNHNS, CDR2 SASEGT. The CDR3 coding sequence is TGTGCCAGCAGCACCCCAGGGACAGGGCTAATTCGGGTTCTGTACTTC. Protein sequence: CASSTPGTGLIRVLYF.

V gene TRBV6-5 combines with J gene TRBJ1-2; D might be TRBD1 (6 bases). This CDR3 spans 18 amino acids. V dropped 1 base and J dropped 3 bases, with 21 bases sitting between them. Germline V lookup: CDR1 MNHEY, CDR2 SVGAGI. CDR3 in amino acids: CASSYLILGGRGYYGYTF. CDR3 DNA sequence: TGTGCCAGCAGTTACTTAATTTTAGGGGGGCGTGGGTACTATGGCTACACCTTC.

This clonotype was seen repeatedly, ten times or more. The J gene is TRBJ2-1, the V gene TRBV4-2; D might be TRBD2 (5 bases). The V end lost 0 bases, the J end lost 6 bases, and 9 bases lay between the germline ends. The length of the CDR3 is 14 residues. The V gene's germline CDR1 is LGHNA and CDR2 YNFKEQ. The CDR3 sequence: CASSQELVANEQFF. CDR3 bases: TGTGCCAGCAGCCAAGAACTAGTTGCCAATGAGCAGTTCTTC.

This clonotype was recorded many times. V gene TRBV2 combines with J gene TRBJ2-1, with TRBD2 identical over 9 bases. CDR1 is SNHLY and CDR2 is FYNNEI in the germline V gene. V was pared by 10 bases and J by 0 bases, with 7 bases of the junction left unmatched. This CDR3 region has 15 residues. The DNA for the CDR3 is TGTGCCACCAGATCAGCGGGAGGCTCCTACAATGAGCAGTTCTTC. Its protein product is CATRSAGGSYNEQFF.

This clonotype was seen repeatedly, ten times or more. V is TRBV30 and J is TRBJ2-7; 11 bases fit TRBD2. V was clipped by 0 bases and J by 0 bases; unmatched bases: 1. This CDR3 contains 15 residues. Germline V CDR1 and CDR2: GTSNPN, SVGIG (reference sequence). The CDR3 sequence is CAWSVLAGGSYEQYF. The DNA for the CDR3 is TGTGCCTGGAGTGTCCTAGCGGGAGGCTCCTACGAGCAGTACTTC.

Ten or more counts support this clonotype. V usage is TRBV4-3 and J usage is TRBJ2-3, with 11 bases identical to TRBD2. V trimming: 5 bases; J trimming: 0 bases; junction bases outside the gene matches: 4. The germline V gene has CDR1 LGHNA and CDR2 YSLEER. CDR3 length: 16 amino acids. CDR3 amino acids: CASSTRLAGSTDTQYF. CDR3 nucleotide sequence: TGCGCCAGCAGCACCCGACTAGCGGGGAGCACAGATACGCAGTATTTT.

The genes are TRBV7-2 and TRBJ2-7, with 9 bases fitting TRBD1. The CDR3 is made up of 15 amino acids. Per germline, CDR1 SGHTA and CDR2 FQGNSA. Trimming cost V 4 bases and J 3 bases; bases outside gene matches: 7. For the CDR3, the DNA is TGTGCCAGCAGCTACGACAGGGGGTTCCTCTACGAGCAGTACTTC. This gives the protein CASSYDRGFLYEQYF.

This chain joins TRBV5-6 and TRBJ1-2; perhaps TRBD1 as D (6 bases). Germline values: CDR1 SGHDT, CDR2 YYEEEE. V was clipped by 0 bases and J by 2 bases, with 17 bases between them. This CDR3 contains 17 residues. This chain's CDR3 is CASSLGRGDIGNYGYTF. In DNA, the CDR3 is TGTGCCAGCAGCTTGGGTCGAGGGGACATTGGAAACTATGGCTACACCTTC.

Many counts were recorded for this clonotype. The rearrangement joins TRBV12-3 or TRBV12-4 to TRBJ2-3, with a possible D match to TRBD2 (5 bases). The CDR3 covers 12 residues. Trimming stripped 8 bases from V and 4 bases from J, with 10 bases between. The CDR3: CASGPGSDTQYF. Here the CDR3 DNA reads TGTGCCAGCGGGCCGGGGTCAGATACGCAGTATTTT.

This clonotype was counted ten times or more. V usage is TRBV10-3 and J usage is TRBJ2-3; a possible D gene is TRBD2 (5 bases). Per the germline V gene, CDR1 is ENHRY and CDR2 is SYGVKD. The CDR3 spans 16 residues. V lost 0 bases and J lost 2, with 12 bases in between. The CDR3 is CAISESVSGLTDTQYF. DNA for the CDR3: TGTGCCATCAGTGAGTCAGTAAGCGGCCTCACAGATACGCAGTATTTT.

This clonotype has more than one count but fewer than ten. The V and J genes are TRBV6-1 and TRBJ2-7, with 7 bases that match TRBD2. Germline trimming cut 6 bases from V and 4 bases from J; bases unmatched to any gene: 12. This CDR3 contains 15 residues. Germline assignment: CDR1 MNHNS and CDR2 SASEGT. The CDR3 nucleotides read TGTGCCAGCAGGCCCAAGGGAAGCGGGGCTTACGAGCAGTACTTC. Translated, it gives CASRPKGSGAYEQYF.

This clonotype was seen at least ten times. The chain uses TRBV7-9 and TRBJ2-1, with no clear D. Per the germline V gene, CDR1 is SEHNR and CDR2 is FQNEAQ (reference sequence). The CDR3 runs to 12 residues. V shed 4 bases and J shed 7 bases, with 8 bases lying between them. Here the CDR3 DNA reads TGTGCCAGCAGCTATCTCCTGAATGAGCAGTTCTTC. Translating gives CASSYLLNEQFF.

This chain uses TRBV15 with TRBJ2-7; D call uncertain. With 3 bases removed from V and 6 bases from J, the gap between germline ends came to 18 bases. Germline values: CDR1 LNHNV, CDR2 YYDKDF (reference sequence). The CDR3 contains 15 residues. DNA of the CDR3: TGTGCCACCAGCAGGGTCCGAGAGGCCCAAAGCGAGCAGTACTTC. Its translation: CATSRVREAQSEQYF.

CDR3 residues: CASSLQGALGETQYF. DNA of the CDR3: TGTGCCAGCAGCCTACAGGGGGCGCTGGGGGAGACCCAGTACTTC. The V and J genes are TRBV7-2 and TRBJ2-5; 9 bases line up with TRBD1. V lost 5 bases and J lost 5; bases outside the gene matches: 9. In germline, CDR1 is SGHTA, CDR2 FQGNSA. This CDR3 comprises 15 residues.

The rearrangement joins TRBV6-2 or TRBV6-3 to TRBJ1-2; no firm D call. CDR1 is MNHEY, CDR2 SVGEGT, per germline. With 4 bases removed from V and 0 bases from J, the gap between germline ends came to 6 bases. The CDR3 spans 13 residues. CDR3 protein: CASSSGTNYGYTF. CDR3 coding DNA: TGTGCCAGCAGTTCGGGGACTAACTATGGCTACACCTTC.

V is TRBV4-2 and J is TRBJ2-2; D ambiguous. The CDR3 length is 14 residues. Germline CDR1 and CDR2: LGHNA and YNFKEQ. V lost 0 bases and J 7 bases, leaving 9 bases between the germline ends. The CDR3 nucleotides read TGTGCCAGCAGCCAAGAGCCCCGGAGCGGGGAGCTGTTTTTT. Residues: CASSQEPRSGELFF.

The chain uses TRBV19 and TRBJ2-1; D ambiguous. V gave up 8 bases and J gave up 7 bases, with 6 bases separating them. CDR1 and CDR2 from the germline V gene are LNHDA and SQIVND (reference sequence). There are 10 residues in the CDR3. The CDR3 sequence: CASSQNEQFF. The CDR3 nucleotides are TGTGCCAGTTCACAGAATGAGCAGTTCTTC.

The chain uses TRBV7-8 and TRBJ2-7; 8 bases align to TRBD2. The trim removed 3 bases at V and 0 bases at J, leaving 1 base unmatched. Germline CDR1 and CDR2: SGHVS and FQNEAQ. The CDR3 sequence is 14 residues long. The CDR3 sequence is CASSFSGASYEQYF. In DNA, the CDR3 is TGTGCCAGCAGCTTTAGCGGGGCCTCCTACGAGCAGTACTTC.

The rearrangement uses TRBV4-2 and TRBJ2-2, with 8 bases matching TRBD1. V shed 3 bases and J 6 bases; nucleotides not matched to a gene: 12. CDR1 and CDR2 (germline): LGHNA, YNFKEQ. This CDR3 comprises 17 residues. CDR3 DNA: TGTGCCAGCAGCCAGCAACGAGGACAGGGTACCCCCGGGGAGCTGTTTTTT. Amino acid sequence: CASSQQRGQGTPGELFF.

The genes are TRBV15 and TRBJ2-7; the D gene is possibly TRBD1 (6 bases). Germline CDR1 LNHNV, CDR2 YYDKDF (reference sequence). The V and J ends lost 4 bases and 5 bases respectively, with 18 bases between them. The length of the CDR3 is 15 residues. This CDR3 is CATSTRTKGVHEQYF. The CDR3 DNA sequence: TGTGCCACCAGCACGAGGACGAAGGGGGTACACGAGCAGTACTTC.

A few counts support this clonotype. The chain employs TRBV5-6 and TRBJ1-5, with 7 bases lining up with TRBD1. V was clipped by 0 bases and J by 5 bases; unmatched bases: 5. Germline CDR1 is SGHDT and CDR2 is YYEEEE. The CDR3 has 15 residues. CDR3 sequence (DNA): TGTGCCAGCAGCTTGGCCAGGACAGGCTATCAGCCCCAGCATTTT. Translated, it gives CASSLARTGYQPQHF. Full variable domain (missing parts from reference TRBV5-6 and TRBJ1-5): DAGVTQSPTHLIKTRGQQVTLRCSPKSGHDTVSWYQQALGQGPQFIFQYYEEEERQRGNFPDRFSGHQFPNYSSELNVNALLLGDSALYLCASSLARTGYQPQHFGDGTRLSIL.

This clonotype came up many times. The DNA of the CDR3 is TGCAGCGCCGAATCGTGGACAGGGGCTAGAAACACCATATATTTT. Translation gives CSAESWTGARNTIYF. The V gene is TRBV29-1, the J gene TRBJ1-3; 9 positions match TRBD1. Germline CDR1 is SQVTM and CDR2 is ANQGSEA. The CDR3 sequence is 15 residues long. J was trimmed by 5 bases and V by 7 bases; bases with no gene match: 12. The full variable domain, its missing parts supplied by reference TRBV29-1 and TRBJ1-3, is SAVISQKPSRDICQRGTSLTIQCQVDSQVTMMFWYRQQPGQSLTLIATANQGSEATYESGFVIDKFPISRPNLTFSTLTVSNMSPEDSSIYLCSAESWTGARNTIYFGEGSWLTVV.

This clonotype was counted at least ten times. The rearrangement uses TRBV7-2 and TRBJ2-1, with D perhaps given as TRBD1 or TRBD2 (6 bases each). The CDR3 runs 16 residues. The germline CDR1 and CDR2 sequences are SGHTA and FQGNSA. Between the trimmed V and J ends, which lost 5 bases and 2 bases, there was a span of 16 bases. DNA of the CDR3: TGTGCCAGCAGCGTTTCCGGGGGCCCCCCCTACAATGAGCAGTTCTTC. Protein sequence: CASSVSGGPPYNEQFF.

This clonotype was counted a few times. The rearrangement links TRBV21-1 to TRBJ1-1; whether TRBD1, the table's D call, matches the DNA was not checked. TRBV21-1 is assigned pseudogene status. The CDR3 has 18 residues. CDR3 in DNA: TGTGCCAGCAGCAAAGCCCTCCAGAAGGGGAAGGATAACACTGAAGCTTTCTTT. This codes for CASSKALQKGKDNTEAFF.

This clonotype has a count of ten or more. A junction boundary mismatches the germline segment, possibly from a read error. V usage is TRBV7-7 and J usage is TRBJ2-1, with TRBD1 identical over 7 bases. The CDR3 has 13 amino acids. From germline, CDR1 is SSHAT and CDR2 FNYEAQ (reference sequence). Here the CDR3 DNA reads TGTGCTAGCAGCCTCCGACAGGGCTCTGAGCAGTTCTTC. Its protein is CASSLRQGSEQFF.

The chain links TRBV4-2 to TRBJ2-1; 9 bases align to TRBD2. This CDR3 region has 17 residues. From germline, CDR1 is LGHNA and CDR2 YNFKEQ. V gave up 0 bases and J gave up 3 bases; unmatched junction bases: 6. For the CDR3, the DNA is TGTGCCAGCAGCCAAGAGGTAGCGGGAGTGCTCTACAATGAGCAGTTCTTC. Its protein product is CASSQEVAGVLYNEQFF.

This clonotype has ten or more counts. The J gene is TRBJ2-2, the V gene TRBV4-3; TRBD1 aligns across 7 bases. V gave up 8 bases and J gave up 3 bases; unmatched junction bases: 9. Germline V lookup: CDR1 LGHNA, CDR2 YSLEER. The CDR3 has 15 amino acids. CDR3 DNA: TGCGCCAGCGCAGAGGGGGCTCGGGACACCGGGGAGCTGTTTTTT. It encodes CASAEGARDTGELFF.